This is a list of T cell receptor beta chains from one sample in a study of blood T cell repertoires in COVID-19. Data came from immunoSEQ multiplex PCR; TCRdb stores just in-frame clones and leaves some out. This sample has 98,000 or so clones, with roughly 83% found just once. The sample consisted of peripheral blood. These receptors were taken from a woman of 80 years or more with active or convalescent COVID-19. The CDR3 runs from the conserved cysteine through the conserved F or W. A D gene is named only where the DNA matches it firmly. Not every row has a clone size; where given, it reads once, few, many or a size class.

D: TRBD1
V: TRBV11-3
size: NA
length: 15
J: TRBJ2-5
DNA: TGTGCCAGCAGCTCTGGGACAGGGGTACGGGAGACCCAGTACTTC
CDR3: CASSSGTGVRETQYF

D: TRBD2
V: TRBV7-2
size: NA
length: 19
J: TRBJ2-3
DNA: TGTGCCAGCAGCTCCCGAAAATCGTTAGCGGGAGGGCCTTCAGATACGCAGTATTTT
CDR3: CASSSRKSLAGGPSDTQYF

D: TRBD1
V: TRBV6-1
size: NA
length: 17
J: TRBJ1-6
DNA: TGTGCCAGCAGTGGAGAAGGGGGCATGACCTATAATTCACCCCTCCACTTT
CDR3: CASSGEGGMTYNSPLHF

D: NA
V: TRBV6-1
size: NA
length: 14
J: TRBJ1-1
DNA: TGTGCCAGCAGTGAAGGTGCGGCGAACACTGAAGCTTTCTTT
CDR3: CASSEGAANTEAFF

D: TRBD1
V: TRBV19
size: NA
length: 13
J: TRBJ1-5
DNA: TGTGCCAGTCAGGACAGGGGAAGACAGCCCCAGCATTTT
CDR3: CASQDRGRQPQHF

D: TRBD2
V: TRBV4-2
size: NA
length: 14
J: TRBJ2-1
DNA: TGTGCCAGCAGCCGTAGCGGGGGGACCAATGAGCAGTTCTTC
CDR3: CASSRSGGTNEQFF

D: NA
V: TRBV2
size: NA
length: 16
J: TRBJ1-2
DNA: TGTGCCAGCAGTGAAGGAGGGAGCTTAGCTAACTATGGCTACACCTTC
CDR3: CASSEGGSLANYGYTF

D: TRBD1
V: TRBV9
size: NA
length: 14
J: TRBJ1-1
DNA: TGTGCCAGCAGCTCACAACAGGGGAGAACTGAAGCTTTCTTT
CDR3: CASSSQQGRTEAFF

D: NA
V: TRBV7-9
size: NA
length: 14
J: TRBJ1-6
DNA: TGTGCCAGCAGCTTAATTGAGGGGACATCCCCCCTCCACTTT
CDR3: CASSLIEGTSPLHF

D: TRBD1
V: TRBV24-1
size: NA
length: 15
J: TRBJ1-2
DNA: TGTGCCACCAGTGGACGGGACAGGATGGACTATGGCTACACCTTC
CDR3: CATSGRDRMDYGYTF

D: TRBD1
V: TRBV7-9
size: NA
length: 14
J: TRBJ1-1
DNA: TGTGCCAGCAGCCGTCAGGGGGGGAACACTGAAGCTTTCTTT
CDR3: CASSRQGGNTEAFF

D: NA
V: TRBV9
size: NA
length: 12
J: TRBJ2-3
DNA: TGTGCCAGCAGCGTAGTGTCGGCGGAGCAGTATTTT
CDR3: CASSVVSAEQYF

D: NA
V: TRBV6-5
size: NA
length: 13
J: TRBJ1-5
DNA: TGTGCCAGCGAGGAAGGGGGATACCAGCCCCAGCATTTT
CDR3: CASEEGGYQPQHF

D: NA
V: TRBV19
size: NA
length: 15
J: TRBJ2-4
DNA: TGTGCCAGTATTGGCGGGGACTTAGCCAAAAACATTCAGTACTTC
CDR3: CASIGGDLAKNIQYF

D: NA
V: TRBV4-1
size: few
length: 14
J: TRBJ2-5
DNA: TGCGCCAGCAGCTTGCAGGGGGGCTCGGAGACCCAGTACTTC
CDR3: CASSLQGGSETQYF

D: NA
V: TRBV28
size: once
length: 12
J: TRBJ2-3
DNA: TGTGCCAGCACTCATTCAGAAGATACGCAGTATTTT
CDR3: CASTHSEDTQYF

D: TRBD1
V: TRBV5-1
size: few
length: 15
J: TRBJ2-7
DNA: TGCGCCAGCAGCTTGGTCGGGACAGGAGGCAACGAGCAGTACTTC
CDR3: CASSLVGTGGNEQYF

D: TRBD1
V: TRBV27
size: NA
length: 16
J: TRBJ1-6
DNA: TGTGCCAGCACCTCGGGACAGTTAAACTATAATTCACCCCTCCACTTT
CDR3: CASTSGQLNYNSPLHF

D: NA
V: TRBV18
size: NA
length: 16
J: TRBJ2-7
DNA: TGTGCCAGCTCCCCTAGGTACTTGACGGCGTCCTACGAGCAGTACTTC
CDR3: CASSPRYLTASYEQYF

D: NA
V: TRBV24-1
size: once
length: 13
J: TRBJ1-1
DNA: TGTGCCACCAGGGACAGAGATGACACTGAAGCTTTCTTT
CDR3: CATRDRDDTEAFF